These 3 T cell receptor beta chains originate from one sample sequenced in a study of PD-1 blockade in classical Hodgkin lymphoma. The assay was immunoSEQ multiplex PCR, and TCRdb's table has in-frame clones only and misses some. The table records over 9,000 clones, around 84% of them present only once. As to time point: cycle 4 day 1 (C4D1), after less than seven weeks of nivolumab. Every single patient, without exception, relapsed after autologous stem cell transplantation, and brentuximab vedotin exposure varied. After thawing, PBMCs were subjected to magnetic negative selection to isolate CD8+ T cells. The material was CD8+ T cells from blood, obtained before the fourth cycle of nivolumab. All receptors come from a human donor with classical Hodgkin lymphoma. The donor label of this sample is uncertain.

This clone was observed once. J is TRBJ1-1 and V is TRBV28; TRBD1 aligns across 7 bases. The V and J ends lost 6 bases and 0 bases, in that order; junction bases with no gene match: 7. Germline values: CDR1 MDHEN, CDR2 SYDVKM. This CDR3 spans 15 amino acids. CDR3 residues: CASSSGQNLNTEAFF. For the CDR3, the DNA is TGTGCCAGCAGCTCGGGACAGAACTTGAACACTGAAGCTTTCTTT.

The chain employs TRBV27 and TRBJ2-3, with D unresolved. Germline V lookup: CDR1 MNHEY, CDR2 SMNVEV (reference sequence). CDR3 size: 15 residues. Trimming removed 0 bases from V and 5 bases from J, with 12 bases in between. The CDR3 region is CASSLSPDLQDTQYF. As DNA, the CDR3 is TGTGCCAGCAGTTTATCTCCTGACTTACAAGATACGCAGTATTTT.

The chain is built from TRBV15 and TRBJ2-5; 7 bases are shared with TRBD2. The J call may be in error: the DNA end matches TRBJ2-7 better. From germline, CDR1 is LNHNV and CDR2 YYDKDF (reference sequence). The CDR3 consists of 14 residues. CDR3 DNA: TGTGCCACCAGCGAACGGGGAGGGGAATACGAGCAGTACTTC. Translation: CATSERGGEYEQYF.